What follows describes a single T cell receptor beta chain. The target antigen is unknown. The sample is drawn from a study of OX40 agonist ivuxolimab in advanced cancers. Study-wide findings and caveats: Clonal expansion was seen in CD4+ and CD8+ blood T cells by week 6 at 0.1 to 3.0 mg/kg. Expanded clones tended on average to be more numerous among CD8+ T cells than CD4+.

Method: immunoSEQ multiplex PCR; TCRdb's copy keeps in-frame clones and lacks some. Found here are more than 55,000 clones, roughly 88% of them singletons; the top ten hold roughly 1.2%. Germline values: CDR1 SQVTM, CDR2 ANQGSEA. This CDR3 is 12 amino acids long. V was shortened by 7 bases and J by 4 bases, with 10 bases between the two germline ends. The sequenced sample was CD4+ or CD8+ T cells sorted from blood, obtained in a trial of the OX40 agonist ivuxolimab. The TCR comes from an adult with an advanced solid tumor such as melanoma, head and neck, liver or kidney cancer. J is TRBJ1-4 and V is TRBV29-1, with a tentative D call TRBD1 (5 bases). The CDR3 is CSARDRNEKLFF. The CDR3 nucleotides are TGCAGCGCCCGGGACCGTAATGAAAAACTGTTTTTT. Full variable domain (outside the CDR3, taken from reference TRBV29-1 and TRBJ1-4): SAVISQKPSRDICQRGTSLTIQCQVDSQVTMMFWYRQQPGQSLTLIATANQGSEATYESGFVIDKFPISRPNLTFSTLTVSNMSPEDSSIYLCSARDRNEKLFFGSGTQLSVL.